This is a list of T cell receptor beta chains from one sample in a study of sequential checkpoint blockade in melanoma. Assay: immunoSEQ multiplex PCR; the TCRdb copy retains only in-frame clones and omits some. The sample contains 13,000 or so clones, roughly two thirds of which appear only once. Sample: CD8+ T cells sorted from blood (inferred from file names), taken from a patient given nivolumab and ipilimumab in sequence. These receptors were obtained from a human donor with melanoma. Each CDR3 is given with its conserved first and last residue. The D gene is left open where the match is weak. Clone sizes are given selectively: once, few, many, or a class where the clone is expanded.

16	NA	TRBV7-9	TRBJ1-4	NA	CASSFVEQDFSEKLFF	TGTGCCAGCAGCTTCGTTGAACAGGATTTCAGTGAAAAACTGTTTTTT
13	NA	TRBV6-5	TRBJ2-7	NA	CASSYGGFYEQYF	TGTGCCAGCAGTTATGGGGGCTTCTACGAGCAGTACTTC
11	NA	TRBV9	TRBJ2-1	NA	CASSATSEQFF	TGTGCCAGCAGCGCCACTAGCGAGCAGTTCTTC
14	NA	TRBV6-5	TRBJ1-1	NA	CASSYGRGSTEAFF	TGTGCCAGCAGTTACGGGCGTGGGTCCACTGAAGCTTTCTTT
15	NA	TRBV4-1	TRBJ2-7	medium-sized	CASSQANRLGYEQYF	TGCGCCAGCAGCCAAGCCAACAGGTTAGGCTACGAGCAGTACTTC
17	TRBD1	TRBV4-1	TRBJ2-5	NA	CASSQVGKTQGGETQYF	TGCGCCAGCAGCCAAGTCGGAAAGACACAGGGGGGAGAGACCCAGTACTTC
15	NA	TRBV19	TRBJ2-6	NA	CASSILGPGANVLTF	TGTGCCAGTAGTATACTGGGCCCTGGGGCCAACGTCCTGACTTTC
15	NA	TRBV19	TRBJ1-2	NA	CASINLRIGGSGYTF	TGTGCCAGTATCAACCTACGGATTGGCGGCTCTGGCTACACCTTC
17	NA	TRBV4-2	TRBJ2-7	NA	CASSQEETRMGFYEQYF	TGTGCCAGCAGCCAAGAAGAGACTAGGATGGGATTCTACGAGCAGTACTTC
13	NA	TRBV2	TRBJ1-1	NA	CASMGEDGYEAFF	TGTGCCAGCATGGGAGAAGACGGTTATGAAGCTTTCTTT
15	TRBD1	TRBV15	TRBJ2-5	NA	CATSDLTTGVETQYF	TGTGCCACCAGCGACCTGACCACAGGGGTTGAGACCCAGTACTTC
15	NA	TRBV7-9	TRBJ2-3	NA	CASSLAPAITDTQYF	TGTGCCAGCAGCTTAGCCCCAGCGATAACAGATACGCAGTATTTT
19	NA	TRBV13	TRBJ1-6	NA	CASRVQEVYGSSYNSPLHF	TGTGCCAGCAGGGTACAGGAAGTTTACGGCAGCTCCTATAATTCACCCCTCCACTTT
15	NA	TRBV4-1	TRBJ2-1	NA	CASSQDWDTYNEQFF	TGCGCCAGCAGCCAAGATTGGGACACCTACAATGAGCAGTTCTTC
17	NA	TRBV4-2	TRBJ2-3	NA	CASSQVTGLGFADTQYF	TGTGCCAGCAGCCAAGTCACAGGGCTAGGCTTCGCAGATACGCAGTATTTT
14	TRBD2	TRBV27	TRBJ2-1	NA	CASISLAGNNEQFF	TGTGCCAGCATTAGTCTAGCGGGAAACAATGAGCAGTTCTTC
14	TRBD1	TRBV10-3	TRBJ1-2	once	CAISDGMGTVGYTF	TGTGCCATCAGTGACGGGATGGGGACAGTCGGCTACACCTTC
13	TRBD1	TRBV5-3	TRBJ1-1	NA	CASSFDRATEAFF	TGTGCCAGCAGCTTCGACAGGGCCACTGAAGCTTTCTTT
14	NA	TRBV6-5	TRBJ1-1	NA	CASSYSDRNTEAFF	TGTGCCAGCAGTTACTCGGACAGGAACACTGAAGCTTTCTTT
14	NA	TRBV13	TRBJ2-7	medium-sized	CASSLTGRAYEQYF	TGTGCCAGCAGCCTCACAGGGAGGGCCTACGAGCAGTACTTC
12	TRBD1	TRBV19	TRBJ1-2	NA	CASRAGGGGYTF	TGTGCCAGTAGGGCAGGGGGCGGTGGCTACACCTTC
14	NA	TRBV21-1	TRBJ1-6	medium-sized	CASSSCSAASPLHF	TGTGCCAGCAGCAGTTGCAGCGCGGCCTCACCCCTCCACTTT
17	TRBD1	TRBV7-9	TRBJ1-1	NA	CASSFTHRGRWNTEAFF	TGTGCCAGCAGCTTTACCCACAGGGGGCGGTGGAACACTGAAGCTTTCTTT
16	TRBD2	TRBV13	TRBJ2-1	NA	CASSSLAGGLITEQFF	TGTGCCAGCAGCTCTCTAGCGGGGGGGCTTATCACTGAGCAGTTCTTC
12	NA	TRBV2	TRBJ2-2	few	CASLSGTGELFF	TGTGCCAGCCTTAGCGGAACCGGGGAGCTGTTTTTT
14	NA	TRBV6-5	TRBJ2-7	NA	CASSRGSHSYEQYF	TGTGCCAGCAGTCGCGGCAGCCATAGCTACGAGCAGTACTTC
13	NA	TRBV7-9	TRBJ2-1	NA	CASREGLYNEQFF	TGTGCCAGCAGAGAAGGACTTTACAATGAGCAGTTCTTC
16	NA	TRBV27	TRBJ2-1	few	CASSLGLSPFYNEQFF	TGTGCCAGCAGTTTAGGACTTTCCCCCTTCTACAATGAGCAGTTCTTC
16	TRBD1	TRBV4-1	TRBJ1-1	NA	CASRLIDRGGITEAFF	TGCGCCAGCAGGCTCATAGACAGGGGCGGGATCACTGAAGCTTTCTTT
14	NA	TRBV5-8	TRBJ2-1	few	CASSLYGSNNEQFF	TGTGCCAGCAGCTTATACGGGAGCAACAATGAGCAGTTCTTC
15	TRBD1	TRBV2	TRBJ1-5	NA	CASSPGQFLNQPQHF	TGTGCCAGCAGCCCGGGACAGTTTTTAAATCAGCCCCAGCATTTT
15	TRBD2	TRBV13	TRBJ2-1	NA	CASSRTSGSYNEQFF	TGTGCCAGCAGCCGCACTAGCGGCTCCTACAATGAGCAGTTCTTC
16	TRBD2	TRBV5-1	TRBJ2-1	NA	CASSFTVGGNYNEQFF	TGCGCCAGCAGCTTCACGGTGGGGGGGAACTACAATGAGCAGTTCTTC
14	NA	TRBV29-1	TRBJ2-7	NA	CSVGAIGGAYEQYF	TGCAGCGTTGGCGCTATCGGTGGTGCCTACGAGCAGTACTTC
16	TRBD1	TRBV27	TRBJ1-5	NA	CASSITGGLSNQPQHF	TGTGCCAGCAGTATTACAGGGGGCTTAAGCAATCAGCCCCAGCATTTT
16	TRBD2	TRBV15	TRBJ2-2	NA	CATSRAAGEGSGELFF	TGTGCCACCAGCAGAGCGGCGGGGGAGGGCTCCGGGGAGCTGTTTTTT
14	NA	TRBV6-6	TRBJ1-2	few	CASSPTGQNYGYTF	TGTGCCAGCAGCCCGACTGGACAAAACTATGGCTACACCTTC
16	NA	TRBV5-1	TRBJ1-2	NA	CASSCTPDKGMDGYTF	TGCGCCAGCAGCTGCACACCGGACAAAGGGATGGACGGCTACACCTTC
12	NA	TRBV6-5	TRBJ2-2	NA	CASTSGRGELFF	TGTGCCAGCACTTCAGGCAGAGGGGAGCTGTTTTTT
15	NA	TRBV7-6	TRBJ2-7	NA	CASSPKKGQTYEQYF	TGTGCCAGCAGCCCAAAGAAAGGACAAACCTACGAGCAGTACTTC
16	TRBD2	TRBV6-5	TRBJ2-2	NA	CASSYGLAGVTGELFF	TGTGCCAGCAGTTACGGCCTAGCGGGGGTCACCGGGGAGCTGTTTTTT
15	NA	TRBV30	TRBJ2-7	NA	CAWSDISAGDYEQYF	TGTGCCTGGAGCGACATCTCGGCAGGGGACTACGAGCAGTACTTC
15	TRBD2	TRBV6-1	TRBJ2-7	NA	CASRERLAEGYEQYF	TGTGCCAGCAGGGAGAGACTAGCGGAAGGCTACGAGCAGTACTTC
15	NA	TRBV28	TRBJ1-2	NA	CASTPGRQIGYGYTF	TGTGCCAGCACCCCAGGTCGGCAGATTGGCTATGGCTACACCTTC
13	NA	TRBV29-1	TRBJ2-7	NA	CSVRVSGSYEQYF	TGCAGCGTTAGGGTGAGCGGTTCCTACGAGCAGTACTTC
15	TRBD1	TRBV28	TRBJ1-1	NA	CASTLGQGFRTEAFF	TGTGCCAGTACCCTGGGACAGGGGTTTAGGACTGAAGCTTTCTTT
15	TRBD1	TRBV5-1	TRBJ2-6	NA	CASSVDRTGANVLTF	TGCGCCAGCAGCGTGGACAGGACTGGGGCCAACGTCCTGACTTTC
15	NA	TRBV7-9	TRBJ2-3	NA	CASIPRGISTDTQYF	TGTGCCAGCATCCCTAGGGGAATTAGCACAGATACGCAGTATTTT
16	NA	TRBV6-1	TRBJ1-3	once	CASSELVEGAGNTIYF	TGTGCCAGCAGTGAACTTGTTGAGGGGGCTGGAAACACCATATATTTT
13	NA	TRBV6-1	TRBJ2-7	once	CASSETGSYEQYF	TGTGCCAGCAGTGAAACAGGGTCCTACGAGCAGTACTTC
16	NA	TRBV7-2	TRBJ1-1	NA	CASSLPFNRVNTEAFF	TGTGCCAGCAGCTTACCTTTTAACAGGGTTAACACTGAAGCTTTCTTT
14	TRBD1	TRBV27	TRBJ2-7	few	CASSPTGVPTEQYF	TGTGCCAGCAGTCCCACAGGGGTCCCTACGGAGCAGTACTTC
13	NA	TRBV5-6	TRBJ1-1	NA	CASSFFSSGMAFF	TGTGCCAGCAGCTTTTTTTCATCGGGGATGGCTTTCTTT
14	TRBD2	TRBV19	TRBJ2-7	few	CASSPGTSGYEQYF	TGTGCCAGTAGTCCCGGGACTAGCGGCTACGAGCAGTACTTC
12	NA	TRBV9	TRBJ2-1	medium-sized	CASGGAKNEQFF	TGTGCCAGCGGAGGGGCGAAGAATGAGCAGTTCTTC
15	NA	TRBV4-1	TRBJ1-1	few	CASSQVERTNTEAFF	TGCGCCAGCAGCCAAGTTGAGAGAACGAACACTGAAGCTTTCTTT
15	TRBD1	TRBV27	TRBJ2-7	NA	CASSLSVQGTDEQYF	TGTGCCAGCAGTTTATCAGTACAGGGGACGGACGAGCAGTACTTC
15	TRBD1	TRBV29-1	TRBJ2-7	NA	CSVEWTGGPPYEQYF	TGCAGCGTTGAATGGACAGGGGGCCCCCCCTACGAGCAGTACTTC
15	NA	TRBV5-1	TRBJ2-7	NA	CASSRALKQGDEQYF	TGCGCCAGCAGCCGAGCCTTAAAACAGGGCGACGAGCAGTACTTC